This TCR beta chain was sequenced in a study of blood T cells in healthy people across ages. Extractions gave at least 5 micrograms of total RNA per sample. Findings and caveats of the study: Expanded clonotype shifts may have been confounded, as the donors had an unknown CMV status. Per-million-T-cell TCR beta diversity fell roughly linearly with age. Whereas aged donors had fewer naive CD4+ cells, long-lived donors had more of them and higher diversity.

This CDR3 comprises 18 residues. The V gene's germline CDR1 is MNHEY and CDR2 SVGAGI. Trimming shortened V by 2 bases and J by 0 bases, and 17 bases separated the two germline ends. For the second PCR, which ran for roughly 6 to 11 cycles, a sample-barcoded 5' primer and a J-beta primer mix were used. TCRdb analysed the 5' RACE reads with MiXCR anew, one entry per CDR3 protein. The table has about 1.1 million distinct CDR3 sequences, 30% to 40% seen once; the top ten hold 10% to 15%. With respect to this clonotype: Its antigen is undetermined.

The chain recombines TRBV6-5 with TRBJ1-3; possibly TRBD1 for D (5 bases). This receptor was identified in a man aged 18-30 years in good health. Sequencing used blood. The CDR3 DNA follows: TGTGCCAGCAGTTACGTAAGGGGACGGACACTCTCTGGAAACACCATATATTTT. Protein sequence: CASSYVRGRTLSGNTIYF.